The rows below give T cell receptor beta chains drawn from one sample of a study of blood T cell repertoires in COVID-19. Assay: immunoSEQ multiplex PCR; the TCRdb copy retains only in-frame clones and omits some. The top ten clones hold less than 5.5% of a sample with 130,000 or so clones, around 89% of them seen once. Material for sequencing was peripheral blood. These receptors were obtained from a man aged 55 to 70 with COVID-19, enrolled during active disease. The CDR3 runs from the conserved cysteine through the conserved F or W. The D gene is left open where the match is weak. Clone sizes are given selectively: once, few, many, or a class where the clone is expanded.

v_call: TRBV6-5; d_call: TRBD1; j_call: TRBJ1-4; clone_size: -; cdr3_nt: TGTGCCAGCAGGAGAGGACAGGGAGGTGAAAAACTGTTTTTT; cdr3_aa: CASRRGQGGEKLFF
v_call: TRBV4-1; d_call: TRBD1; j_call: TRBJ2-7; clone_size: few; cdr3_nt: TGCGCCAGCAGCCAAGATCCTGCGACAGGGACCTACGAGCAGTACTTC; cdr3_aa: CASSQDPATGTYEQYF
v_call: TRBV24-1; d_call: TRBD1; j_call: TRBJ2-2; clone_size: -; cdr3_nt: TGTGCCACCAGCCTGGGACAGGGGGACACCGGGGAGCTGTTTTTT; cdr3_aa: CATSLGQGDTGELFF
v_call: TRBV28; d_call: -; j_call: TRBJ2-1; clone_size: -; cdr3_nt: TGTGCCAGCGGAAACAGGGCCCTGGGGTTCTTC; cdr3_aa: CASGNRALGFF
v_call: TRBV5-4; d_call: TRBD2; j_call: TRBJ2-7; clone_size: once; cdr3_nt: TGTGCCAGCAGCCTGGGGACTAGCGGCGAGCAGTACTTC; cdr3_aa: CASSLGTSGEQYF
v_call: TRBV19; d_call: -; j_call: TRBJ2-3; clone_size: -; cdr3_nt: TGTGCCAGTAGTATCCCGGCAGGGGACACAGATACGCAGTATTTT; cdr3_aa: CASSIPAGDTDTQYF
v_call: TRBV27; d_call: -; j_call: TRBJ1-1; clone_size: -; cdr3_nt: TGTGCCAGCAGTGTCAGGGTGAACACTGAAGCTTTCTTT; cdr3_aa: CASSVRVNTEAFF
v_call: TRBV7-8; d_call: TRBD1; j_call: TRBJ1-2; clone_size: -; cdr3_nt: TGTGCCAGCACCAAACTCACCGGGACAGGAGGCTACACCTTC; cdr3_aa: CASTKLTGTGGYTF
v_call: TRBV7-9; d_call: -; j_call: TRBJ2-1; clone_size: once; cdr3_nt: TGTGCCAGCTTACAGGGTGTTCGGGATGAGCAGTTCTTC; cdr3_aa: CASLQGVRDEQFF
v_call: TRBV5-1; d_call: TRBD1; j_call: TRBJ1-6; clone_size: -; cdr3_nt: TGCGCCAGCAGCTTGGGACAGGGGGTTAATAATTCACCCCTCCACTTT; cdr3_aa: CASSLGQGVNNSPLHF
v_call: TRBV4-1; d_call: -; j_call: TRBJ1-1; clone_size: -; cdr3_nt: TGCGCCAGCAGCCAGGTTCTCAGGGGATTGAACACTGAAGCTTTCTTT; cdr3_aa: CASSQVLRGLNTEAFF
v_call: TRBV12-3/TRBV12-4; d_call: -; j_call: TRBJ1-2; clone_size: -; cdr3_nt: TGTGCCAGCAGTCTACAGGGTTCGGCTGGCTACACCTTC; cdr3_aa: CASSLQGSAGYTF
v_call: TRBV7-3; d_call: -; j_call: TRBJ1-1; clone_size: -; cdr3_nt: TGTGCCAGCAGCTTTCTATCCAACACTGAAGCTTTCTTT; cdr3_aa: CASSFLSNTEAFF
v_call: TRBV2; d_call: -; j_call: TRBJ2-1; clone_size: -; cdr3_nt: TGTGCCAGCAGTGAAGCCTCTACTTACAATGAGCAGTTCTTC; cdr3_aa: CASSEASTYNEQFF